This TCR beta chain was documented in a study of chemoradiotherapy in HPV16-positive cancers. Overall study findings and caveats: HPV-specific T cells were functionally defined from only a couple of HPV16-positive patients. In HPV16-positive patients, HPV-responsive T-cell expansion tracked better recurrence-free survival. Candidate HPV-specific clones and E7-related TCR motifs grew in tumor during treatment.

A single count supports this clone. Antigen: not known. Sequencing used immunoSEQ multiplex PCR; TCRdb keeps in-frame clones, though not all of them. The sample includes about 10,000 clones, around 66% of them seen just once. Repertoires were sampled repeatedly during chemoradiotherapy. The CDR3 is 14 amino acids. With 9 bases clipped from V and 2 bases from J, the junction kept 7 bases outside the gene matches. The germline CDR1 and CDR2 sequences are MRHNA and SNTAGT. This receptor was taken from a human donor with HPV-associated anogenital cancer. Sampling took place from a patient who underwent chemoradiotherapy. The chain carries TRBV6-4 and TRBJ1-2; 9 bases fit TRBD1. The CDR3: CARLDRGGNYGYTF. The CDR3 DNA reads TGTGCCAGACTCGACAGGGGGGGCAACTATGGCTACACCTTC.